This T cell receptor beta chain emerged from a study of T cell repertoires in cytomegalovirus infection. Study-level information: Public TCR beta signatures marked donors with CMV infection and the matching HLA. Study results and caveats: Frequencies of public TCR beta families were cumulated, and this identified carriers of CMV plus the relevant HLA.

Ten or more counts support this clonotype. Its antigen remains unknown. J gave up 6 bases and V 10 bases, and 3 bases lay outside the gene matches. The CDR3 loop spans 13 amino acids. The germline V gene encodes CDR1 MNHNS and CDR2 SASEGT. TCRdb re-called the reads through MiXCR, storing one row per CDR3 protein. The table shows almost 300,000 distinct CDR3 sequences, with approximately 8.9% occurring only once. The clonotype was recovered from a human donor in good health (CMV status not recorded). Some clones in this sample may be carry-over from other donors' samples. The sequencing input was PBMCs. This chain joins TRBV6-1 and TRBJ2-1; 13 nucleotides line up with TRBD2. In DNA form, the CDR3 reads TGTGCCACCCGGACTAGCGGGGGCAATGAGCAGTTCTTC. This sequence encodes CATRTSGGNEQFF.